Below, 3 T cell receptor beta chains from the same sample are listed, as sequenced in a study of sequential checkpoint blockade in melanoma. Treatment given: randomized to nivolumab then ipilimumab (arm A) or the reverse (arm B). Clones were read by immunoSEQ multiplex PCR, and TCRdb kept only the in-frame ones, dropping some. In the table there are over 20,000 clones, approximately 71% of which are singletons. The input for sequencing was CD8+ T cells sorted from blood (inferred from file names), taken from a patient given nivolumab and ipilimumab in sequence. These receptors were obtained from a human donor with melanoma.

The table lists this clone with a few counts. The chain combines TRBV7-2 with TRBJ2-7; 7 nucleotides line up with TRBD2. The germline CDR1 and CDR2 sequences are SGHTA and FQGNSA. J gave up 3 bases and V 4 bases, and 12 bases lay outside the gene matches. This CDR3 is 16 amino acids long. CDR3 sequence: CASSSGPPGGGYEQYF. The CDR3 DNA is TGTGCCAGCAGCTCAGGGCCCCCGGGGGGTGGCTACGAGCAGTACTTC.

This chain uses TRBV9 with TRBJ1-2; no firm D call. The CDR3 consists of 8 residues. The V gene lost 4 bases and the J gene lost 12 bases, with 4 bases spanning the gap. Germline values: CDR1 SGDLS, CDR2 YYNGEE. The CDR3 protein is CASSPDTF. The CDR3, as DNA: TGTGCCAGCAGCCCGGACACCTTC. Drawing the rest from reference TRBV9 and TRBJ1-2, the complete variable domain is DSGVTQTPKHLITATGQRVTLRCSPRSGDLSVYWYQQSLDQGLQFLIQYYNGEERAKGNILERFSAQQFPDLHSELNLSSLELGDSALYFCASSPDTFGSGTRLTVV.

This clone was counted between two and nine times. The chain links TRBV19 to TRBJ2-1; 8 nucleotides align to TRBD2. Germline-derived CDR1 and CDR2 are LNHDA and SQIVND (reference sequence). This CDR3 is built from 14 residues. The J segment lost 8 bases and the V segment lost 3 bases, leaving 6 bases of the junction unmatched. DNA of the CDR3: TGTGCCAGTAGTATTTTCGGGGGGGATTATGAGCAGTTCTTC. The encoded protein is CASSIFGGDYEQFF.